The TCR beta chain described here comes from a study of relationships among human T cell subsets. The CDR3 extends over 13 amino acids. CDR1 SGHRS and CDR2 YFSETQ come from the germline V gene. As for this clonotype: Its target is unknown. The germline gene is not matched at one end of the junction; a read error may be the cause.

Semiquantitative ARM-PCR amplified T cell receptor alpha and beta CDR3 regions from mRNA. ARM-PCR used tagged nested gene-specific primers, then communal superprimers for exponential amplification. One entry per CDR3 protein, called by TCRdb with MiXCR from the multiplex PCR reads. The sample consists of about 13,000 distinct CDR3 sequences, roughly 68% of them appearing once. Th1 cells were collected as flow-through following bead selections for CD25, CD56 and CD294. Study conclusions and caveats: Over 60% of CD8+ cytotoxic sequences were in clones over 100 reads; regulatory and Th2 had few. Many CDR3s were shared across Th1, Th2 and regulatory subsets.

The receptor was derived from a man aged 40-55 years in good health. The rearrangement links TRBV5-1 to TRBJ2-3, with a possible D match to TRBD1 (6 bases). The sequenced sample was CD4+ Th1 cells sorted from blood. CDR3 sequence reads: CASSGQSTDTQYF. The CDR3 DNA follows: TGCGCCAGCAGCGGACAGAGCACAGATACGCAATATTTT.